This is a list of T cell receptor beta chains from one sample in a study of graft-versus-host responses after intestinal transplantation. Clones were sequenced by immunoSEQ multiplex PCR, and TCRdb holds only the in-frame ones, with some missing. The data show roughly 43,000 clones, 85% to 95% seen once. The sequencing used PBMCs, collected 335 days after intestinal transplant. Receptor source: a human patient who received an intestinal transplant, so some T cells may come from the graft donor. CDR3s include the opening cysteine and the closing phenylalanine or tryptophan. D genes are given only for firm matches. The listing skips clone size in some rows; elsewhere it reads once, few, many or a size class.

abundance: .; d_gene: TRBD2; j_gene: TRBJ2-1; v_gene: TRBV4-1; CDR3aa: CASSQVGGVTSGSGDEQFF; CDR3nt: TGCGCCAGCAGCCAAGTGGGCGGTGTGACTAGCGGGAGTGGGGATGAGCAGTTCTTC
abundance: .; d_gene: .; j_gene: TRBJ2-5; v_gene: TRBV2; CDR3aa: CASSWETQYF; CDR3nt: TGTGCCAGCAGTTGGGAGACCCAGTACTTC
abundance: .; d_gene: .; j_gene: TRBJ2-3; v_gene: TRBV10-3; CDR3aa: CATTLGRTTDTQYF; CDR3nt: TGTGCCACCACACTAGGAAGGACTACAGATACGCAGTATTTT
abundance: .; d_gene: TRBD1; j_gene: TRBJ2-5; v_gene: TRBV30; CDR3aa: CATTWTGGSETQYF; CDR3nt: TGTGCCACCACCTGGACAGGGGGTTCGGAGACCCAGTACTTC
abundance: few; d_gene: TRBD2; j_gene: TRBJ2-4; v_gene: TRBV30; CDR3aa: CAWSERTSGIQYF; CDR3nt: TGTGCCTGGAGTGAGAGGACTAGCGGGATTCAGTACTTC
abundance: once; d_gene: TRBD1; j_gene: TRBJ2-2; v_gene: TRBV2; CDR3aa: CASRRQGRNTGELFF; CDR3nt: TGTGCCAGCAGGCGACAGGGAAGGAACACCGGGGAGCTGTTTTTT
abundance: .; d_gene: .; j_gene: TRBJ2-1; v_gene: TRBV5-6; CDR3aa: CASSLQSSEQFF; CDR3nt: TGTGCCAGCAGCTTGCAAAGTAGTGAGCAGTTCTTC
abundance: .; d_gene: TRBD1; j_gene: TRBJ2-5; v_gene: TRBV27; CDR3aa: CASSLGTGSTQYF; CDR3nt: TGTGCCAGCAGTTTAGGGACAGGCTCGACCCAGTACTTC
abundance: .; d_gene: TRBD1; j_gene: TRBJ1-6; v_gene: TRBV5-4; CDR3aa: CASSLSGTGPSSYNSPLHF; CDR3nt: TGTGCCAGCAGCTTGAGTGGGACAGGGCCCAGCTCCTATAATTCACCCCTCCACTTT
abundance: .; d_gene: .; j_gene: TRBJ1-1; v_gene: TRBV29-1; CDR3aa: CSVAPRAFNTEAFF; CDR3nt: TGCAGCGTTGCCCCTCGGGCATTTAACACTGAAGCTTTCTTT
abundance: .; d_gene: .; j_gene: TRBJ2-7; v_gene: TRBV6-5; CDR3aa: CASSYESGTGYEQYF; CDR3nt: TGTGCCAGCAGTTACGAGTCCGGGACGGGCTACGAGCAGTACTTC
abundance: .; d_gene: TRBD2; j_gene: TRBJ2-5; v_gene: TRBV7-6; CDR3aa: CASSLGGGTQYF; CDR3nt: TGTGCCAGCAGCTTAGGGGGGGGGACCCAGTACTTC
abundance: .; d_gene: .; j_gene: TRBJ2-2; v_gene: TRBV6-4; CDR3aa: CASSDSSTGELFF; CDR3nt: TGTGCCAGCAGTGACTCAAGTACCGGGGAGCTGTTTTTT
abundance: .; d_gene: .; j_gene: TRBJ1-2; v_gene: TRBV5-1; CDR3aa: CASSAVTGDYGHTF; CDR3nt: TGCGCCAGCAGCGCAGTGACGGGGGACTATGGCCACACCTTC
abundance: .; d_gene: .; j_gene: TRBJ1-2; v_gene: TRBV19; CDR3aa: CASSISRVGGYTF; CDR3nt: TGTGCCAGTAGTATTAGCAGGGTTGGTGGCTACACCTTC
abundance: .; d_gene: .; j_gene: TRBJ2-2; v_gene: TRBV5-4; CDR3aa: CASSLNSGTLTGELFF; CDR3nt: TGTGCCAGCAGCTTGAATAGTGGGACACTCACCGGGGAGCTGTTTTTT
abundance: .; d_gene: .; j_gene: TRBJ2-5; v_gene: TRBV14; CDR3aa: CASSAYGTSPRQETQYF; CDR3nt: TGTGCCAGCAGCGCCTACGGTACGTCGCCGCGCCAAGAGACCCAGTACTTC
abundance: .; d_gene: .; j_gene: TRBJ2-1; v_gene: TRBV6-1; CDR3aa: CASRAVGGLNEQFF; CDR3nt: TGTGCCAGCAGGGCGGTAGGAGGCCTCAATGAGCAGTTCTTC
abundance: .; d_gene: .; j_gene: TRBJ2-6; v_gene: TRBV5-4; CDR3aa: CASSLEVSGANVLTF; CDR3nt: TGTGCCAGCAGCTTGGAGGTCTCTGGGGCCAACGTCCTGACTTTC
abundance: .; d_gene: TRBD1; j_gene: TRBJ1-5; v_gene: TRBV10-3; CDR3aa: CAISESGQADQPQHF; CDR3nt: TGTGCCATCAGTGAGTCCGGACAGGCGGATCAGCCCCAGCATTTT
abundance: once; d_gene: TRBD1; j_gene: TRBJ2-7; v_gene: TRBV19; CDR3aa: CASSTAWDRTYEQYF; CDR3nt: TGTGCCAGTAGTACCGCCTGGGACAGGACCTACGAGCAGTACTTC
abundance: few; d_gene: .; j_gene: TRBJ1-4; v_gene: TRBV19; CDR3aa: CASRIAPLENEKLFF; CDR3nt: TGTGCCAGTAGAATAGCCCCACTCGAAAATGAAAAACTGTTTTTT
abundance: .; d_gene: .; j_gene: TRBJ2-2; v_gene: TRBV6-1; CDR3aa: CASARQVNTGELFF; CDR3nt: TGTGCCAGCGCCCGACAGGTGAACACCGGGGAGCTGTTTTTT
abundance: .; d_gene: .; j_gene: TRBJ2-7; v_gene: TRBV7-6; CDR3aa: CASSLDGVQYEQYF; CDR3nt: TGTGCCAGCAGCTTAGACGGGGTCCAGTACGAGCAGTACTTC
abundance: .; d_gene: .; j_gene: TRBJ2-1; v_gene: TRBV11-2; CDR3aa: CASSLGGGPGNEQFF; CDR3nt: TGTGCCAGCAGCTTAGGGGGGGGGCCTGGGAATGAGCAGTTCTTC
abundance: .; d_gene: .; j_gene: TRBJ1-2; v_gene: TRBV18; CDR3aa: CASSPPMSGRYTF; CDR3nt: TGTGCCAGCTCACCACCGATGTCGGGACGCTACACCTTC
abundance: .; d_gene: TRBD1; j_gene: TRBJ1-2; v_gene: TRBV30; CDR3aa: CAWSVPYIRSQGQEDGYTF; CDR3nt: TGTGCCTGGAGTGTACCGTACATCAGATCACAGGGGCAAGAGGATGGCTACACCTTC
abundance: .; d_gene: TRBD1; j_gene: TRBJ1-4; v_gene: TRBV11-2; CDR3aa: CASSGTGIDEKLFF; CDR3nt: TGTGCCAGCAGCGGGACAGGGATCGATGAAAAACTGTTTTTT
abundance: .; d_gene: .; j_gene: TRBJ1-3; v_gene: TRBV2; CDR3aa: CASSPLTSGNTIYF; CDR3nt: TGTGCCAGCAGTCCTCTCACCTCTGGAAACACCATATATTTT
abundance: .; d_gene: .; j_gene: TRBJ1-2; v_gene: TRBV9; CDR3aa: CASSVEDTGLGYTF; CDR3nt: TGTGCCAGCAGCGTAGAGGATACAGGGTTAGGCTACACCTTC
abundance: few; d_gene: .; j_gene: TRBJ2-6; v_gene: TRBV29-1; CDR3aa: CSVMTGTGSGANVLTF; CDR3nt: TGCAGCGTAATGACAGGGACTGGCTCTGGGGCCAACGTCCTGACTTTC
abundance: .; d_gene: .; j_gene: TRBJ2-7; v_gene: TRBV10-2; CDR3aa: CASSKLQSYEQYF; CDR3nt: TGCGCCAGCTCGAAGTTGCAGAGCTACGAGCAGTACTTC
abundance: .; d_gene: .; j_gene: TRBJ1-5; v_gene: TRBV7-6; CDR3aa: CASSSGQHGNQPQHF; CDR3nt: TGTGCCAGCAGCTCCGGACAACACGGCAATCAGCCCCAGCATTTT
abundance: .; d_gene: TRBD1; j_gene: TRBJ1-1; v_gene: TRBV6-1; CDR3aa: CASSVYGTANTEAFF; CDR3nt: TGTGCCAGCAGTGTATACGGGACAGCCAACACTGAAGCTTTCTTT
abundance: .; d_gene: .; j_gene: TRBJ1-1; v_gene: TRBV6-5; CDR3aa: CASTYGRNTEAFF; CDR3nt: TGTGCCAGCACCTACGGCAGGAACACTGAAGCTTTCTTT
abundance: .; d_gene: .; j_gene: TRBJ2-3; v_gene: TRBV10-3; CDR3aa: CAIRGGLSTDTQYF; CDR3nt: TGTGCCATCAGGGGCGGGTTGAGCACAGATACGCAGTATTTT
abundance: .; d_gene: .; j_gene: TRBJ1-2; v_gene: TRBV2; CDR3aa: CASSDRGVDGYTF; CDR3nt: TGTGCCAGCAGTGATAGAGGGGTCGATGGCTACACCTTC